These T cell receptor beta chains were read from a single sample in a study of PD-1 blockade in classical Hodgkin lymphoma. Profiled with immunoSEQ multiplex PCR; TCRdb holds only in-frame clones, not every one. The sample lists 65,000 to 95,000 clones, about nine tenths occurring once. The sequenced sample was peripheral blood mononuclear cells (PBMCs), obtained at baseline. The source of these receptors is a human donor with classical Hodgkin lymphoma. CDR3s include the opening cysteine and the closing phenylalanine or tryptophan. Each record gives: V gene, J gene, D gene, CDR3 length, clone size, CDR3 DNA, CDR3 protein. The D gene is left open where the match is weak. Clone size, where shown, is once, few, many, or a class for clones that have expanded.

v_gene: TRBV5-1; j_gene: TRBJ1-1; d_gene: -; len: 14; abundance: -; CDR3nt: TGCGCCAGCAGCTTGGGCAGTATGAACACTGAAGCTTTCTTT; CDR3aa: CASSLGSMNTEAFF
v_gene: TRBV27; j_gene: TRBJ2-7; d_gene: -; len: 14; abundance: -; CDR3nt: TGTGCCAGCAGTTTCCCGCCGGGGATCTACGAGCAGTACTTC; CDR3aa: CASSFPPGIYEQYF
v_gene: TRBV30; j_gene: TRBJ2-4; d_gene: -; len: 13; abundance: -; CDR3nt: TGTGCCTGGAGTACTGGACCTAAAAACATTCAGTACTTC; CDR3aa: CAWSTGPKNIQYF
v_gene: TRBV19; j_gene: TRBJ2-5; d_gene: TRBD2; len: 16; abundance: few; CDR3nt: TGTGCCAGTAGTCCTGCTAGCGGGGCCCGCCAAGAGACCCAGTACTTC; CDR3aa: CASSPASGARQETQYF
v_gene: TRBV29-1; j_gene: TRBJ2-1; d_gene: TRBD2; len: 17; abundance: -; CDR3nt: TGCAGCGTTGATCCCGGGACCGGACTAGCGGGGAACAATGAGCAGTTCTTC; CDR3aa: CSVDPGTGLAGNNEQFF
v_gene: TRBV30; j_gene: TRBJ2-7; d_gene: TRBD1; len: 16; abundance: -; CDR3nt: TGTGCCTGGAGTGTACTCTGGGGACAGGGCTTCGGCGAGCAGTACTTC; CDR3aa: CAWSVLWGQGFGEQYF
v_gene: TRBV6-5; j_gene: TRBJ1-2; d_gene: -; len: 11; abundance: -; CDR3nt: TGTGCCAGCAGTCCTATCGACGGAGGCACCTTC; CDR3aa: CASSPIDGGTF
v_gene: TRBV19; j_gene: TRBJ2-1; d_gene: TRBD2; len: 15; abundance: -; CDR3nt: TGTGCCAGTACCCGGGGGACTAGCGGCTACAATGAGCAGTTCTTC; CDR3aa: CASTRGTSGYNEQFF
v_gene: TRBV6-5; j_gene: TRBJ2-7; d_gene: TRBD2; len: 14; abundance: -; CDR3nt: TGTGCCAGCAGTCAGCGGGAGGGCCGGTTCGAGCAGTACTTC; CDR3aa: CASSQREGRFEQYF
v_gene: TRBV14; j_gene: TRBJ2-2; d_gene: -; len: 13; abundance: -; CDR3nt: TGTGCCAGCAGCCCCCGAGTGGCCGGGGAGCTGTTTTTT; CDR3aa: CASSPRVAGELFF
v_gene: TRBV25-1; j_gene: TRBJ1-1; d_gene: -; len: 16; abundance: -; CDR3nt: TGTGCCAGCAGTGAATCCATGACAGGCGATCACACTGAAGCTTTCTTT; CDR3aa: CASSESMTGDHTEAFF
v_gene: TRBV5-4; j_gene: TRBJ2-1; d_gene: -; len: 17; abundance: -; CDR3nt: TGTGCCAGCAGGCCCGCGCCCGGGGTCGAGTCCTACAATGAGCAGTTCTTC; CDR3aa: CASRPAPGVESYNEQFF
v_gene: TRBV4-1; j_gene: TRBJ2-7; d_gene: TRBD1; len: 15; abundance: -; CDR3nt: TGCGCCAGCAGCCAACCGGGGACAGGGAACTACGAGCAGTACTTC; CDR3aa: CASSQPGTGNYEQYF
v_gene: TRBV30; j_gene: TRBJ1-1; d_gene: -; len: 13; abundance: few; CDR3nt: TGTGCCTGGCCCAGGGAATACTTTTCTGAAGCTTTCTTT; CDR3aa: CAWPREYFSEAFF
v_gene: TRBV6-5; j_gene: TRBJ1-2; d_gene: -; len: 14; abundance: once; CDR3nt: TGTGCCACCAAGGATCGGGACGGCTTCTATGGCTACACCTTC; CDR3aa: CATKDRDGFYGYTF
v_gene: TRBV5-6; j_gene: TRBJ2-5; d_gene: TRBD1; len: 16; abundance: -; CDR3nt: TGTGCCAGCAGCTCCCTCCGGGGGGACAGGGGGGAGACCCAGTACTTC; CDR3aa: CASSSLRGDRGETQYF
v_gene: TRBV6-1; j_gene: TRBJ2-7; d_gene: TRBD2; len: 15; abundance: -; CDR3nt: TGTGCCAGCAACCCCCGAACTAGCGGGACCTACGAGCAGTACTTC; CDR3aa: CASNPRTSGTYEQYF
v_gene: TRBV5-1; j_gene: TRBJ1-5; d_gene: -; len: 13; abundance: once; CDR3nt: TGCGCCAGCAGCTTGGGGCCTGATCAGCCCCAGCATTTT; CDR3aa: CASSLGPDQPQHF
v_gene: TRBV6-1; j_gene: TRBJ1-5; d_gene: -; len: 14; abundance: -; CDR3nt: TGTGCCAGCAGTGAACGTCAGCACAATCAGCCCCAGCATTTT; CDR3aa: CASSERQHNQPQHF
v_gene: TRBV5-4; j_gene: TRBJ2-3; d_gene: -; len: 12; abundance: -; CDR3nt: TGTGCCAGCAGCTTGGACACAGATACGCAGTATTTT; CDR3aa: CASSLDTDTQYF
v_gene: TRBV27; j_gene: TRBJ2-5; d_gene: -; len: 15; abundance: -; CDR3nt: TGTGCCAGCACCTCGATGGGTGCCCTGGGGGAGACCCAGTACTTC; CDR3aa: CASTSMGALGETQYF
v_gene: TRBV10-3; j_gene: TRBJ2-3; d_gene: -; len: 16; abundance: once; CDR3nt: TGTGCCATCAGTGTTCTTCCTGCTGAGGGTGCAGATACGCAGTATTTT; CDR3aa: CAISVLPAEGADTQYF
v_gene: TRBV15; j_gene: TRBJ1-2; d_gene: TRBD1; len: 15; abundance: -; CDR3nt: TGTGCCACCAGCAGAGTGGGGACAGGCAACTATGGCTACACCTTC; CDR3aa: CATSRVGTGNYGYTF
v_gene: TRBV28; j_gene: TRBJ2-1; d_gene: -; len: 14; abundance: -; CDR3nt: TGTGCCAGCAGTTTTAGCGCTTCCTACAATGAGCAGTTCTTC; CDR3aa: CASSFSASYNEQFF
v_gene: TRBV10-1; j_gene: TRBJ1-1; d_gene: -; len: 14; abundance: -; CDR3nt: TGCGCCAGCAGTGATTTGGGGTTGGCGACTGAAGCTTTCTTT; CDR3aa: CASSDLGLATEAFF
v_gene: TRBV6-5; j_gene: TRBJ1-5; d_gene: -; len: 15; abundance: few; CDR3nt: TGTGCCAGCAGCCCCCGGGGTAGGGGCAATCAGCCCCAGCATTTT; CDR3aa: CASSPRGRGNQPQHF
v_gene: TRBV29-1; j_gene: TRBJ2-3; d_gene: TRBD2; len: 15; abundance: -; CDR3nt: TGCAGCGTGGGGACTAGCGGGATGTCCACAGATACGCAGTATTTT; CDR3aa: CSVGTSGMSTDTQYF
v_gene: TRBV7-9; j_gene: TRBJ1-5; d_gene: -; len: 16; abundance: -; CDR3nt: TGTGCCAGCAGCCGGAGGGGGTCGGGGCCGGATCAGCCCCAGCATTTT; CDR3aa: CASSRRGSGPDQPQHF
v_gene: TRBV6-1; j_gene: TRBJ2-1; d_gene: -; len: 14; abundance: -; CDR3nt: TGTGCCAGCAGAACAGGGATGGGGTACAATGAGCAGTTCTTC; CDR3aa: CASRTGMGYNEQFF
v_gene: TRBV5-6; j_gene: TRBJ1-2; d_gene: -; len: 14; abundance: -; CDR3nt: TGTGCCAGCAGCTTGGCCAAAGAATACTATGGCTACACCTTC; CDR3aa: CASSLAKEYYGYTF
v_gene: TRBV28; j_gene: TRBJ2-3; d_gene: -; len: 14; abundance: once; CDR3nt: TGTGCCAGCAGTGGAGAGGGGAGGAGAGATACGCAGTATTTT; CDR3aa: CASSGEGRRDTQYF
v_gene: TRBV27; j_gene: TRBJ2-1; d_gene: -; len: 14; abundance: -; CDR3nt: TGTGCCAGCAGTTTCGCCGTAGGGGTTGGTGAGCAGTTCTTC; CDR3aa: CASSFAVGVGEQFF
v_gene: TRBV7-9; j_gene: TRBJ1-1; d_gene: -; len: 17; abundance: few; CDR3nt: TGTGCCAGCAGCTTAGTTACCGGGGGCGATTGGAACACTGAAGCTTTCTTT; CDR3aa: CASSLVTGGDWNTEAFF
v_gene: TRBV6-6; j_gene: TRBJ2-1; d_gene: TRBD2; len: 13; abundance: -; CDR3nt: TGTGCCAGCAGTTACACTCCGGGACTAGAGCAGTTCTTC; CDR3aa: CASSYTPGLEQFF
v_gene: TRBV5-1; j_gene: TRBJ2-7; d_gene: TRBD2; len: 16; abundance: -; CDR3nt: TGCGCCAGCAGCTTGGACCCGGGACTAGCAGGCAACGAGCAGTACTTC; CDR3aa: CASSLDPGLAGNEQYF
v_gene: TRBV2; j_gene: TRBJ1-5; d_gene: -; len: 15; abundance: -; CDR3nt: TGTGCCAGCAGTGAAGCGCGGAGGACGTTTCAGCCCCAGCATTTT; CDR3aa: CASSEARRTFQPQHF
v_gene: TRBV7-9; j_gene: TRBJ1-2; d_gene: TRBD1; len: 13; abundance: few; CDR3nt: TGTGCCAGCAGCCGAGGGACAGGGCGAGGCTACACCTTC; CDR3aa: CASSRGTGRGYTF
v_gene: TRBV7-2; j_gene: TRBJ1-1; d_gene: -; len: 17; abundance: -; CDR3nt: TGTGCCAGCAGCCCTAGAGGTGCTAACAGCGTGGGGACTGAAGCTTTCTTT; CDR3aa: CASSPRGANSVGTEAFF
v_gene: TRBV12-5; j_gene: TRBJ2-1; d_gene: TRBD2; len: 12; abundance: -; CDR3nt: TGTGCTAGTGGTGAGAGCGGGAGAGAGCAGTTCTTC; CDR3aa: CASGESGREQFF
v_gene: TRBV7-2; j_gene: TRBJ2-1; d_gene: -; len: 13; abundance: -; CDR3nt: TGTGCCAGCAGATTGGGACTCGGGAATGAGCAGTTCTTC; CDR3aa: CASRLGLGNEQFF
v_gene: TRBV27; j_gene: TRBJ2-7; d_gene: -; len: 14; abundance: -; CDR3nt: TGTGCCAGCAGTTTAGGGCCGATGAACTACGAGCAGTACTTC; CDR3aa: CASSLGPMNYEQYF
v_gene: TRBV27; j_gene: TRBJ1-2; d_gene: TRBD1; len: 17; abundance: -; CDR3nt: TGTGCCAGCAGACACCCCGGCCGGGGACAGGGTATCGGTGGCTACACCTTC; CDR3aa: CASRHPGRGQGIGGYTF
v_gene: TRBV6-1; j_gene: TRBJ1-5; d_gene: -; len: 16; abundance: -; CDR3nt: TGTGCCAGCAGTGATCCCTGGGAGGGGGGGGATCAGCCCCAGCATTTT; CDR3aa: CASSDPWEGGDQPQHF
v_gene: TRBV27; j_gene: TRBJ2-2; d_gene: -; len: 17; abundance: -; CDR3nt: TGTGCCAGCAGTTTCTCTCTCGGGGCGGGTAAGACCGGGGAGCTGTTTTTT; CDR3aa: CASSFSLGAGKTGELFF
v_gene: TRBV5-6; j_gene: TRBJ2-2; d_gene: TRBD2; len: 16; abundance: -; CDR3nt: TGTGCCAGCAGCTGGGTTAGCGGGATGAACACCGGGGAGCTGTTTTTT; CDR3aa: CASSWVSGMNTGELFF
v_gene: TRBV9; j_gene: TRBJ2-1; d_gene: TRBD2; len: 15; abundance: -; CDR3nt: TGTGCCAGCAGCGCCCGGACTAGCGGGAGTAATGAGCAGTTCTTC; CDR3aa: CASSARTSGSNEQFF
v_gene: TRBV7-9; j_gene: TRBJ2-3; d_gene: TRBD2; len: 16; abundance: once; CDR3nt: TGTGCCAGCAGCCCATCTTATAGCGGGAGCACAGATACGCAGTATTTT; CDR3aa: CASSPSYSGSTDTQYF
v_gene: TRBV28; j_gene: TRBJ2-7; d_gene: TRBD1; len: 15; abundance: -; CDR3nt: TGTGCCAGCAGTCGCCGGGACAGGGACTCTTACGAGCAGTACTTC; CDR3aa: CASSRRDRDSYEQYF
v_gene: TRBV28; j_gene: TRBJ2-7; d_gene: TRBD1; len: 16; abundance: -; CDR3nt: TGTGCCAGCAGTTTCGCCGGATCGACAGGGTCTAACGAGCAGTACTTC; CDR3aa: CASSFAGSTGSNEQYF
v_gene: TRBV27; j_gene: TRBJ2-1; d_gene: -; len: 13; abundance: -; CDR3nt: TGTGCCAGCAGTGTAGGATTTCACAATGAGCAGTTCTTC; CDR3aa: CASSVGFHNEQFF
v_gene: TRBV29-1; j_gene: TRBJ2-7; d_gene: TRBD2; len: 14; abundance: once; CDR3nt: TGCAGCGCCCAGTCGCGGGAGACTTCCTACGAGCAGTACTTC; CDR3aa: CSAQSRETSYEQYF
v_gene: TRBV6-5; j_gene: TRBJ2-1; d_gene: TRBD2; len: 13; abundance: -; CDR3nt: TGTGCCAGCACCGAGACTAGCGGCGATGAGCAGTTCTTC; CDR3aa: CASTETSGDEQFF
v_gene: TRBV4-1; j_gene: TRBJ2-7; d_gene: TRBD2; len: 18; abundance: -; CDR3nt: TGCGCCAGCAGCCAAGAAGGGGATCTGGGACTACGCTCCTACGAGCAGTACTTC; CDR3aa: CASSQEGDLGLRSYEQYF